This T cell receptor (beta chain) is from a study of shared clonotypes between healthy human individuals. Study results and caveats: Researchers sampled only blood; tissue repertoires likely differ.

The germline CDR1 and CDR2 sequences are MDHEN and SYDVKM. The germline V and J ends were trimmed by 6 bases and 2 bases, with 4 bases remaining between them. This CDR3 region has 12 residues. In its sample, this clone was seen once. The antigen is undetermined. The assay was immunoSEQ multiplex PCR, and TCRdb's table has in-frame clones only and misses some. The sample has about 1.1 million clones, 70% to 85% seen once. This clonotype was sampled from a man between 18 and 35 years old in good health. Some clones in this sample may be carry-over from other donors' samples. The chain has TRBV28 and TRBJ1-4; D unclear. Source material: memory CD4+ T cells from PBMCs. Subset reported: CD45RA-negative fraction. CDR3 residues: CASSVTNEKLFF. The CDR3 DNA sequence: TGTGCCAGCAGCGTCACTAATGAAAAACTGTTTTTT.